This paragraph reports one T cell receptor (beta chain). Its antigen is not identified. The data originate from a study of T-cell reconstitution after alpha-beta-depleted transplantation in children. Overall study findings and caveats: It was surviving recipient T cells and thymic progenitors that gave some patients high TCRbeta diversity at day 60.

CDR1 and CDR2 from the germline V gene are KGHDR and SFDVKD. The ends lost 4 bases at V and 1 base at J; junction bases unmatched: 7. There are 17 residues in the CDR3. This sample's TCRbeta library carried unique molecular identifier barcodes. TCRdb analysed the PCR reads with MiXCR anew, one entry per CDR3 protein. The sample consists of around 600,000 distinct CDR3 sequences, approximately 22% of them appearing once. The source is a boy younger than two who had a stem cell transplant for acute myeloid leukemia, so the T cells may come from the graft donor. The input for sequencing was PBMCs, mostly from graft donor cells, taken 360 days after TCRalphabeta/CD19-depleted stem cell transplant. V and J are TRBV24-1 and TRBJ2-1; 9 bases align to TRBD1. The DNA for the CDR3 is TGTGCCACCAGTGACCAGTCCGGGACAGGGTCCTACAATGAGCAGTTCTTC. Protein sequence: CATSDQSGTGSYNEQFF.